The 5 T cell receptor beta chains below come from one sample, sequenced in a study of blood T cells in healthy people across ages. A second roughly 6 to 11 cycle PCR used barcoded and J-beta primers. Via MiXCR, TCRdb re-called the 5' RACE reads, giving one row per CDR3 protein. This table holds about 1.1 million distinct CDR3 sequences, under 40% found once. The material sequenced was blood. These receptors were taken from a man in his late teens or twenties in good health.

This sequence joins TRBV12-3 or TRBV12-4 and TRBJ2-7; D is possibly TRBD1 or TRBD2 (5 bases each). V lost 6 bases and J lost 4, with 10 bases in between. The CDR3 has 12 residues. CDR3 in DNA: TGTGCCAGCAGCTGGGACCCGTACGAGCAGTACTTC. It specifies CASSWDPYEQYF.

V is TRBV5-1 and J is TRBJ1-6, with D perhaps matching TRBD1 (6 bases). Trimming took 1 base from V and 9 from J, leaving 11 bases between them. CDR3 length: 14 amino acids. Germline CDR1 SGHRS, CDR2 YFSETQ. The CDR3 sequence: CASSLTGSGSPLHF. Written as DNA, the CDR3 is TGCGCCAGCAGCTTGACAGGGTCGGGTTCACCCCTCCACTTT. Together with reference TRBV5-1 and TRBJ1-6, the CDR3 gives the full variable domain: KAGVTQTPRYLIKTRGQQVTLSCSPISGHRSVSWYQQTPGQGLQFLFEYFSETQRNKGNFPGRFSGRQFSNSRSEMNVSTLELGDSALYLCASSLTGSGSPLHFGNGTRLTVT.

This chain uses TRBV4-1 with TRBJ2-5; TRBD1 matches 10 bases. The J segment lost 11 bases and the V segment lost 0 bases, leaving 12 bases of the junction unmatched. The CDR3 has 16 residues. Per germline, CDR1 MGHRA and CDR2 YSYEKL. The CDR3 DNA follows: TGCGCCAGCAGCCAAGACGGACAGGGGGGCTACAATGAGCAGTACTTC. Translating gives CASSQDGQGGYNEQYF.

This chain connects TRBV20-1 to TRBJ2-7, with TRBD2 matching 9 bases. The V gene end was trimmed by 5 bases and the J gene end by 1 base; junction bases not matched to a gene: 6. Germline V gives CDR1 DFQATT, CDR2 SNEGSKA (reference sequence). CDR3 length equals 14 residues. The CDR3 spells CSAFEAGGSYEQYF. The CDR3 region has the DNA TGCAGTGCTTTCGAAGCGGGGGGATCCTACGAGCAGTACTTC.

Many counts were recorded for this clonotype. The rearrangement uses TRBV29-1 and TRBJ2-1; TRBD1 might be the D (6 bases). The length of the CDR3 is 12 residues. Germline V lookup: CDR1 SQVTM, CDR2 ANQGSEA. Trimming took 6 bases from V and 5 from J, leaving 11 bases between them. CDR3 bases: TGCAGCGTAAGACAGGAGAACAATGAGCAGTTCTTC. Translation gives CSVRQENNEQFF.